This T cell receptor (beta chain) derives from a study of early T cells in non-severe SARS-CoV-2 infection. Overall study context: Unsorted whole blood bulk RNA was sequenced, with unpaired chains. General observations from the study: Clonotype matching in VDJdb favored anti-spike CD8 responses and did not capture private and CD4 specificities.

Molecules of cDNA were individually given unique molecular identifiers that were attached to them. A single record per CDR3 protein comes from TCRdb applying MiXCR to the 5' RACE reads. The profile shows 25,000 to 30,000 distinct CDR3 sequences, roughly 4.2% of them singletons. J gave up 8 bases and V 5 bases, and 9 bases lay outside the gene matches. This CDR3 comprises 14 residues. Germline loops: CDR1 MNHEY, CDR2 SVGAGI. This clonotype was seen repeatedly, ten times or more. Its antigen is unidentified. The specimen sequenced was whole blood. This clonotype originated in an adult who was a healthcare worker with PCR-confirmed SARS-CoV-2 infection or an uninfected control (not recorded which). The chain links TRBV6-5 to TRBJ1-1; TRBD1 matches at 9 bases. DNA for the CDR3: TGTGCCAGCAGTACAACAGGGGGCTCCCCGGAAGCTTTCTTT. Amino acid sequence: CASSTTGGSPEAFF.